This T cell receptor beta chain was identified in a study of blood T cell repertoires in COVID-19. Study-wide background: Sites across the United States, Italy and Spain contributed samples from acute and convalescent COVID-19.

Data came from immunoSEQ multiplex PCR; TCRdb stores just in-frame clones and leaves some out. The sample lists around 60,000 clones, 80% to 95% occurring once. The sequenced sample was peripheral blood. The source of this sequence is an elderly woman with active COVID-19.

Here the CDR3 reads CASSLDRWGRTGELFF. Here the CDR3 DNA reads TGTGCCAGCAGCTTAGATCGATGGGGGCGCACCGGGGAGCTGTTTTTT. V gene TRBV11-3 combines with J gene TRBJ2-2, with D perhaps matching TRBD1 (6 bases). Trimming took off 0 bases at V and 4 bases at J, with 12 bases between the two ends. This CDR3 has 16 amino acids. Germline V gives CDR1 SGHNT, CDR2 YENEEA. The whole variable domain, remainder taken from reference TRBV11-3 and TRBJ2-2, is EAGVVQSPRYKIIEKKQPVAFWCNPISGHNTLYWYLQNLGQGPELLIRYENEEAVDDSQLPKDRFSAERLKGVDSTLKIQPAELGDSAVYLCASSLDRWGRTGELFFGEGSRLTVL.